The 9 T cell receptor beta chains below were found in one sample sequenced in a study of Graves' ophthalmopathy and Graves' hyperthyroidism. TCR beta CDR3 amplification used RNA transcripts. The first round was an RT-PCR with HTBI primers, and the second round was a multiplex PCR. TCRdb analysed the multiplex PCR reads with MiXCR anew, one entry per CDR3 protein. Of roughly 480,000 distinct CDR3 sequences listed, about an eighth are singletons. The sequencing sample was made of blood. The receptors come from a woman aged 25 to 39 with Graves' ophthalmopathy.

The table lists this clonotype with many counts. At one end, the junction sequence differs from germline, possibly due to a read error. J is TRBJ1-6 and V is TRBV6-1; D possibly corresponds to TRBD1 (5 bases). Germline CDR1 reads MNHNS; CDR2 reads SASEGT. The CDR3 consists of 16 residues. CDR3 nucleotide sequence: TGTGCCAGCAGCGAAGGGGACGGGAGCTATAATTCACCCCTCCACTTT. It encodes CASSEGDGSYNSPLHF.

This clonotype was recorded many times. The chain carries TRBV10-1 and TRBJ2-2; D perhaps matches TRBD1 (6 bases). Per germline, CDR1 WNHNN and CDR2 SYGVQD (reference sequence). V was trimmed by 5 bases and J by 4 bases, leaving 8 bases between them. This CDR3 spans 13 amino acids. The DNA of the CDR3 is TGCGCCAGCAGTTGGGGGCTCACCGGGGAGCTGTTTTTT. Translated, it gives CASSWGLTGELFF.

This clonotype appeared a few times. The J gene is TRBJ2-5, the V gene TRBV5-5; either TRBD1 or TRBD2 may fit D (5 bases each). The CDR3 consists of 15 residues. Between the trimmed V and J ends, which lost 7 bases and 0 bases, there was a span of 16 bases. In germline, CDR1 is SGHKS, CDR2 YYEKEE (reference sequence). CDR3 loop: CASSPMGVYQETQYF. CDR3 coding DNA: TGTGCCAGCTCCCCGATGGGGGTGTACCAAGAGACCCAGTACTTC.

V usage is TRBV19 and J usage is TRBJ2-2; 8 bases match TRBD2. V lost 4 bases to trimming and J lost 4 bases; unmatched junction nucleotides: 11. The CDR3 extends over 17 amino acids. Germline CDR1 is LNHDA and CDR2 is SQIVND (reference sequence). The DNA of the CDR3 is TGTGCCAGTAGTACCCGGGGAGCGGGGGCCCCCACCGGGGAGCTGTTTTTT. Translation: CASSTRGAGAPTGELFF.

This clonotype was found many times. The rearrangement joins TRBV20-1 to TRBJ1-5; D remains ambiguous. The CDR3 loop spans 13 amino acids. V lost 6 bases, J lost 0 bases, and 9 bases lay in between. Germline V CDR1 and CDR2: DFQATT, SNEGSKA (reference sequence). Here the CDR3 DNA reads TGCAGTGCATCTGATTATAGCAATCAGCCCCAGCATTTT. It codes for CSASDYSNQPQHF.

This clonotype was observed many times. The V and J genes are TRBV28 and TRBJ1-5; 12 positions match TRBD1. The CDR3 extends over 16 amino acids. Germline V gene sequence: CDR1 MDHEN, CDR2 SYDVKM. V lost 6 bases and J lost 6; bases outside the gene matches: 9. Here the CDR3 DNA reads TGTGCCAGCAGACTTTTCGGGACAGGGGGCTCTCAGCCCCAGCATTTT. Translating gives CASRLFGTGGSQPQHF. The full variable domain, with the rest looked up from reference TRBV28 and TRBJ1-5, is DVKVTQSSRYLVKRTGEKVFLECVQDMDHENMFWYRQDPGLGLRLIYFSYDVKMKEKGDIPEGYSVSREKKERFSLILESASTNQTSMYLCASRLFGTGGSQPQHFGDGTRLSIL.

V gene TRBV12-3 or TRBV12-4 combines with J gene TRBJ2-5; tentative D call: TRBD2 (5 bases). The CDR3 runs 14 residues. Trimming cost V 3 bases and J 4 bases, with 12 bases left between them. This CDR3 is CASSLPSEGETQYF. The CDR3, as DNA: TGTGCCAGCAGTTTGCCCAGCGAGGGAGAGACCCAGTACTTC.

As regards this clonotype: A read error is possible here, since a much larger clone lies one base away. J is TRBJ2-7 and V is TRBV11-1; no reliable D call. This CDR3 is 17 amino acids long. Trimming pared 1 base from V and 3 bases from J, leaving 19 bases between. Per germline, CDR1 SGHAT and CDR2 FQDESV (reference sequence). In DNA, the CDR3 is TGTGCCAGCAGCTTAGGAATACCAAACTTAGGCTTCTACGAGCAGTACTTC. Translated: CASSLGIPNLGFYEQYF.

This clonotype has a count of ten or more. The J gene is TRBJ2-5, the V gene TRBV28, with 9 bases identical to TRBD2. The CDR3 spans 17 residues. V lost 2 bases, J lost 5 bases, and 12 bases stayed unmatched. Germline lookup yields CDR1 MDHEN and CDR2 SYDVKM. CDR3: CASSLLAQRGASETQYF. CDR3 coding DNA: TGTGCCAGCAGTTTACTGGCCCAGCGGGGGGCCTCGGAGACCCAGTACTTC.